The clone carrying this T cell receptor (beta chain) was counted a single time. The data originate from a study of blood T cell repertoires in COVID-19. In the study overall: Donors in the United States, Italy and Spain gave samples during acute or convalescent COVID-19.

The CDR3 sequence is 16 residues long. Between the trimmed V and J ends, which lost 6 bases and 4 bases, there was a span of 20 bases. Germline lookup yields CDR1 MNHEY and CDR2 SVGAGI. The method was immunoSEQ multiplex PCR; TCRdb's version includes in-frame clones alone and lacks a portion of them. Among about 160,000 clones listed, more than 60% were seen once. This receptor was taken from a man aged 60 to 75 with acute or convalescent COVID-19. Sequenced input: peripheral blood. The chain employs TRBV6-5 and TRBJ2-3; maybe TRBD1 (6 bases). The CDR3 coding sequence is TGTGCCAGCAGGTACAATCCACAGGGAATCTCAGATACGCAGTATTTT. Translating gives CASRYNPQGISDTQYF.